The 13 T cell receptor beta chains below come from one sample, sequenced in a study of blood T cell repertoires in COVID-19. The assay was immunoSEQ multiplex PCR, and TCRdb's table has in-frame clones only and misses some. The sample holds approximately 120,000 clones, roughly 88% seen once. Sequencing input: peripheral blood. These receptors originate from a human donor in a cohort sampled during active COVID-19.

The chain has TRBV19 and TRBJ2-1; D perhaps matches TRBD2 (7 bases). The germline V and J ends were trimmed by 7 bases and 3 bases, with 19 bases remaining between them. Germline lookup yields CDR1 LNHDA and CDR2 SQIVND (reference sequence). This CDR3 has 16 amino acids. CDR3 nucleotides: TGTGCCAGTATCCCAGGGGAGGGGAGGGACTACAATGAGCAGTTCTTC. Amino acids: CASIPGEGRDYNEQFF.

CDR3 sequence (DNA): TGTGCCAGTGACAGGGAGAACACTGAAGCTTTCTTT. The encoded protein is CASDRENTEAFF. The chain is built from TRBV2 and TRBJ1-1; the match to TRBD1 covers 7 bases. Germline assignment: CDR1 SNHLY and CDR2 FYNNEI. Germline trimming cut 9 bases from V and 1 base from J; bases unmatched to any gene: 2. This CDR3 is built from 12 residues.

The chain combines TRBV30 with TRBJ1-1; D is possibly TRBD1 (5 bases). Germline V gene data show CDR1 as GTSNPN and CDR2 as SVGIG (reference sequence). The CDR3 is 15 residues long. Deletions cut 2 bases from V and 5 bases from J, with 18 bases between. The CDR3 reads CAWSLDLGQKTEAFF. The DNA for the CDR3 is TGTGCCTGGAGTCTGGACCTTGGACAAAAAACTGAAGCTTTCTTT.

This chain connects TRBV9 to TRBJ2-3, with 9 bases that match TRBD2. V was clipped by 1 base and J by 6 bases; unmatched bases: 3. From germline, CDR1 is SGDLS and CDR2 YYNGEE. The CDR3 has 14 amino acids. As DNA, the CDR3 is TGTGCCAGCAGCGTAAGGAGCGGGGGGGATACGCAGTATTTT. Its protein product is CASSVRSGGDTQYF.

J is TRBJ2-7 and V is TRBV4-1, with 7 bases that match TRBD1. The CDR3 is 17 residues long. Looked up from germline, CDR1 is MGHRA and CDR2 is YSYEKL. The trim removed 1 base at V and 1 base at J, leaving 10 bases unmatched. CDR3 sequence: CASSQGGSTGLSYEQYF. DNA of the CDR3: TGCGCCAGCAGCCAAGGGGGTTCGACAGGGCTATCCTACGAGCAGTACTTC.

This clone was seen a single time. V is TRBV7-2 and J is TRBJ2-7, with D perhaps TRBD1 (8 bases). V gave up 3 bases and J gave up 9 bases, with 24 bases separating them. Germline V lookup: CDR1 SGHTA, CDR2 FQGNSA. The CDR3 covers 16 residues. The CDR3, as DNA: TGTGCCAGCAGCTTCCTGAGCGGGGTGGACAGGGCACTGCAGTACTTC. Its translation is CASSFLSGVDRALQYF.

The genes are TRBV4-1 and TRBJ2-5; a possible D gene is TRBD2 (5 bases). Germline CDR1 is MGHRA and CDR2 is YSYEKL. The CDR3 has 17 amino acids. V dropped 1 base and J dropped 4 bases, with 19 bases sitting between them. For the CDR3, the DNA is TGCGCCAGCAGCCAAGGAGGTGGTTGGGAGACGGTAGAGACCCAGTACTTC. This translates into CASSQGGGWETVETQYF.

The genes are TRBV16 and TRBJ2-7; D is perhaps TRBD1 (5 bases). CDR3 length: 15 amino acids. V was shortened by 0 bases and J by 0 bases, with 9 bases between the two germline ends. Germline CDR1 is KGHSY and CDR2 is FQNENV. For the CDR3, the DNA is TGTGCCAGCAGCCAATCCAGACAGTACTCCTACGAGCAGTACTTC. Translated, it gives CASSQSRQYSYEQYF.

This rearrangement joins TRBV24-1 to TRBJ2-1, with TRBD1 identical over 10 bases. Trimming removed 5 bases from V and 0 bases from J; junction bases left unmatched: 9. CDR3 length: 18 amino acids. From germline, CDR1 is KGHDR and CDR2 SFDVKD. CDR3 amino acids: CATSGPTGGAASYNEQFF. CDR3 coding DNA: TGTGCCACCAGTGGCCCGACAGGGGGCGCTGCCTCCTACAATGAGCAGTTCTTC.

V is TRBV4-3 and J is TRBJ1-1; 7 bases agree with TRBD1. The CDR3 sequence is 15 residues long. J lost 9 bases, V lost 0 bases, and 10 bases had no gene match. The germline V gene encodes CDR1 LGHNA and CDR2 YSLEER. The CDR3 region is CASSQETHRGSQAFF. The CDR3 DNA reads TGCGCCAGCAGCCAAGAAACCCACAGGGGCAGCCAAGCTTTCTTT.

The CDR3 loop reads CATSDFVRGSSYNEQFF. The CDR3 nucleotides read TGTGCCACCAGTGATTTCGTTCGCGGGAGCTCCTACAATGAGCAGTTCTTC. The chain links TRBV24-1 to TRBJ2-1; 7 bases map to TRBD2. The CDR3 length is 17 residues. Losses at the gene ends were 1 base for V and 0 bases for J; bases not matched to a gene: 5. Germline V gene lookup returns CDR1 KGHDR and CDR2 SFDVKD.

This clone was seen only a few times. J is TRBJ1-5 and V is TRBV5-4; 7 nucleotides agree with TRBD1. Looked up from germline, CDR1 is SGHNT and CDR2 is YYREEE (reference sequence). The V gene end was trimmed by 3 bases and the J gene end by 5 bases; junction bases not matched to a gene: 5. This CDR3 has 14 amino acids. In DNA form, the CDR3 reads TGTGCCAGCAGCTCTGAAGGGGGCGATCAGCCCCAGCATTTT. It translates to CASSSEGGDQPQHF.

To note about this clone: A junction end diverges from the germline sequence, so it may reflect a read error. The chain uses TRBV10-3 and TRBJ2-1, with a possible D match to TRBD1 (5 bases). This CDR3 contains 14 residues. Germline lookup yields CDR1 ENHRY and CDR2 SYGVKD. CDR3 in amino acids: CAITETDQYNEQFF. As DNA, the CDR3 is TGTGCCATCACTGAGACAGATCAATACAATGAGCAGTTCTTC.